This T cell receptor (beta chain) was captured in a study of tumour-infiltrating T cells in Burkitt lymphoma. Study-wide context: This cohort included all epidemiological subtypes of Burkitt lymphoma. Survival, overall and progression-free, tracked with productive clonality.

This clone was recorded a few times. Its target is unknown. Findings and limits, study-wide: Public clonotypes, several, appeared across numerous Burkitt lymphoma patients.

This table comes from immunoSEQ multiplex PCR, and its TCRdb copy is limited to in-frame clones, with some not included. The sample records 45,000 to 60,000 clones, roughly 30% being singletons. Germline V gives CDR1 SGHVS, CDR2 FQNEAQ. This CDR3 has 15 amino acids. V was clipped by 0 bases and J by 4 bases; unmatched bases: 3. The sequenced material came from tumor tissue. The J gene is TRBJ2-7, the V gene TRBV7-8; 10 positions agree with TRBD1. The sequence came from a human donor with Burkitt lymphoma. The CDR3 nucleotides read TGTGCCAGCAGCTTAGCGGGACAGGGGAGGTACGAGCAGTACTTC. It encodes CASSLAGQGRYEQYF. The whole variable domain, filled in from reference TRBV7-8 and TRBJ2-7, reads GAGVSQSPRYKVAKRGQDVALRCDPISGHVSLFWYQQALGQGPEFLTYFQNEAQLDKSGLPSDRFFAERPEGSVSTLKIQRTQQEDSAVYLCASSLAGQGRYEQYFGPGTRLTVT.